Described below is a single TCR beta chain sequence and its context. The sample originates from a study of blood T cell repertoires in COVID-19. V was cut by 6 bases and J by 3 bases, with 11 bases left in between. The germline gives CDR1 WNHNN, CDR2 SYGVQD (reference sequence). This CDR3 spans 13 amino acids. Only in-frame clones appear in the TCRdb table, and some are missing; sequencing was by immunoSEQ multiplex PCR. The table includes some 400,000 clones, around 87% detected once. This sequence originates from a human donor in a cohort sampled during active COVID-19. The chain joins TRBV10-1 to TRBJ1-1; D unresolved. The specimen was peripheral blood. The CDR3 DNA reads as TGCGCCAGCAGCGGGTTTTTGGACACTGAAGCTTTCTTT. Protein product: CASSGFLDTEAFF.